This T cell receptor (beta chain) was identified during a study of cytomegalovirus exposure and HLA in healthy donors. Findings of the study overall: Sequence variants that were highly shared formed a cluster that was likely a sequencing artifact.

As for this clone: Antigen specificity is unknown.

V shed 1 base and J 5 bases; nucleotides not matched to a gene: 13. Germline V CDR1 and CDR2: GTSNPN, SVGIG (reference sequence). This CDR3 spans 18 amino acids. The PCR was carried out with 60 Vbeta primers and 13 Jbeta primers. Profiled with immunoSEQ multiplex PCR; TCRdb holds only in-frame clones, not every one. This sample yields 270,000 or so clones, of which about 90% are seen a single time; around 1.7% belongs to the top ten. V gene TRBV30 combines with J gene TRBJ2-1; 11 positions match TRBD2. This clonotype was obtained from a girl aged 2 to 9 in good health and CMV-seronegative. The source material was PBMCs. For the CDR3, the DNA is TGTGCCTGGAGTGGACTAACTAGCGGGGGAGCTTTGGACAATGAGCAGTTCTTC. Its protein is CAWSGLTSGGALDNEQFF.